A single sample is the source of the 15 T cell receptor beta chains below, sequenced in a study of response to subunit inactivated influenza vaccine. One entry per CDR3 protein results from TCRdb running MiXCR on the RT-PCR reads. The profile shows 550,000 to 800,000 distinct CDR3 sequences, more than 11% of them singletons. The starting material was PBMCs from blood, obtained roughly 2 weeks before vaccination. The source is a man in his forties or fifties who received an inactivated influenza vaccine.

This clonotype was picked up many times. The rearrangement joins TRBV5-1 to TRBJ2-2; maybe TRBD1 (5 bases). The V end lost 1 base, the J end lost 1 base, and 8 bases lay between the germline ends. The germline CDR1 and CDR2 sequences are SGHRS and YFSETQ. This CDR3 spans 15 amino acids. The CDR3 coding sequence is TGCGCCAGCAGCTTGTGGCAGGGGAACACCGGGGAGCTGTTTTTT. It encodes CASSLWQGNTGELFF.

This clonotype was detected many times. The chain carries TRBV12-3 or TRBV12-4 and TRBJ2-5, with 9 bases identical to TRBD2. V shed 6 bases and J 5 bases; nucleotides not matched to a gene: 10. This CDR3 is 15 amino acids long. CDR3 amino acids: CASSLGTSWRETQYF. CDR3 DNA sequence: TGTGCCAGCAGCCTCGGGACTAGCTGGAGGGAGACCCAGTACTTC.

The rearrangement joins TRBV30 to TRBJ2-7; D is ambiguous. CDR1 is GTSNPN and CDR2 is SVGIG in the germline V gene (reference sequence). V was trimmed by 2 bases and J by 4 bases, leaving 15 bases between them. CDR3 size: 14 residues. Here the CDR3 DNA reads TGTGCCTGGAGTAGGACCCACTTTGGGTACGAGCAGTACTTC. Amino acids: CAWSRTHFGYEQYF.

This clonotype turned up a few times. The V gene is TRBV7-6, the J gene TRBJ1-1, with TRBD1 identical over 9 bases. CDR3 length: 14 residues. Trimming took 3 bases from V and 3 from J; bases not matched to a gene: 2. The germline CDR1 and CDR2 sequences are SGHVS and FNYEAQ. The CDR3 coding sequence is TGTGCCAGCAGCTTCGGGGACAGGGACACTGAAGCTTTCTTT. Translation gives CASSFGDRDTEAFF. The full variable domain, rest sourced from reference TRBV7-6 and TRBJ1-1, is GAGVSQSPRYKVTKRGQDVALRCDPISGHVSLYWYRQALGQGPEFLTYFNYEAQQDKSGLPNDRFSAERPEGSISTLTIQRTEQRDSAMYRCASSFGDRDTEAFFGQGTRLTVV.

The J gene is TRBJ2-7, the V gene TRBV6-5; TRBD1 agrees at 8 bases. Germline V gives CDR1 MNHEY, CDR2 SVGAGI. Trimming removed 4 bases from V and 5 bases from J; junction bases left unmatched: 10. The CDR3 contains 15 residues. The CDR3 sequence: CASSFGQGPANEQYF. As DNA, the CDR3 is TGTGCCAGCAGTTTTGGACAGGGACCGGCCAACGAGCAGTACTTC.

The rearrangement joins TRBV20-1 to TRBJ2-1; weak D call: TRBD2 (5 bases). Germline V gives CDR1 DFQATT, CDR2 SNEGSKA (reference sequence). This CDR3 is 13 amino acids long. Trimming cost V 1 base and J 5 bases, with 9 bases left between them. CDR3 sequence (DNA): TGCAGTGCTAGAGGTGTTAGCGACAATGAGCAGTTCTTC. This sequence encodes CSARGVSDNEQFF.

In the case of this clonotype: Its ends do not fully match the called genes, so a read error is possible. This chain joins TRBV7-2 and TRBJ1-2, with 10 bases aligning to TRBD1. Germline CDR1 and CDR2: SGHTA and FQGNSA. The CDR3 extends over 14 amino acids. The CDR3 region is CASTPTGGGYGYSF. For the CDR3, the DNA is TGTGCCAGCACTCCGACAGGGGGCGGCTATGGCTACTCCTTC. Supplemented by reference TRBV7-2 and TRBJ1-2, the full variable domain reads GAGVSQSPSNKVTEKGKDVELRCDPISGHTALYWYRQSLGQGLEFLIYFQGNSAPDKSGLPSDRFSAERTGGSVSTLTIQRTQQEDSAVYLCASTPTGGGYGYSFGSGTRLTVV.

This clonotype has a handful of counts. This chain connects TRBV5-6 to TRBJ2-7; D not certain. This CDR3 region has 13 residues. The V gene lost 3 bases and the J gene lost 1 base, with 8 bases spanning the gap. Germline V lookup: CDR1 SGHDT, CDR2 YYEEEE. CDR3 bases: TGTGCCAGCAGCTCCACATCTTCCTACGAGCAGTACTTC. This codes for CASSSTSSYEQYF.

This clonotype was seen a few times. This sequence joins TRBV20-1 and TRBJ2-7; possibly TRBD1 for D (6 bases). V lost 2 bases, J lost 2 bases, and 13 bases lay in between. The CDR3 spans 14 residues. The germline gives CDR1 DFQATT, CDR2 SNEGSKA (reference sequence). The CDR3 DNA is TGCAGTGCTAGACCTGGGACACTTGCCTACGAGCAGTACTTC. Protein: CSARPGTLAYEQYF.

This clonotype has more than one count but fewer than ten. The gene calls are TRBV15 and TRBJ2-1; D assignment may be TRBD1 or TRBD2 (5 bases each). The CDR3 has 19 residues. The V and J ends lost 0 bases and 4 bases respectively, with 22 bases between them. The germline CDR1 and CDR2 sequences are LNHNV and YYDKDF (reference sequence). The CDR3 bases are TGTGCCACCAGCAGAGATCGGGACCAAGGGCAGTTCGTTTACAATGAGCAGTTCTTC. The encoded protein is CATSRDRDQGQFVYNEQFF. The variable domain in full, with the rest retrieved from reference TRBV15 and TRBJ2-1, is DAMVIQNPRYQVTQFGKPVTLSCSQTLNHNVMYWYQQKSSQAPKLLFHYYDKDFNNEADTPDNFQSRRPNTSFCFLDIRSPGLGDTAMYLCATSRDRDQGQFVYNEQFFGPGTRLTVL.

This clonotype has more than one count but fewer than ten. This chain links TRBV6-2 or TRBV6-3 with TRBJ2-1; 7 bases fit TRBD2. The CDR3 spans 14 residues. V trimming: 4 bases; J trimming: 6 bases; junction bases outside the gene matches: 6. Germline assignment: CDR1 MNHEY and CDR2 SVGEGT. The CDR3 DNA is TGTGCCAGCAGTTCCTTAGGACTAGTCAATGAGCAGTTCTTC. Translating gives CASSSLGLVNEQFF.

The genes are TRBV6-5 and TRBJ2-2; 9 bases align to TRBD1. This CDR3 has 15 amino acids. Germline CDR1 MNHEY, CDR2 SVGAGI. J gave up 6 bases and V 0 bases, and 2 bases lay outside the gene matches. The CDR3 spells CASSYSGTGSGELFF. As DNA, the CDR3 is TGTGCCAGCAGTTACTCTGGGACAGGGTCCGGGGAGCTGTTTTTT.

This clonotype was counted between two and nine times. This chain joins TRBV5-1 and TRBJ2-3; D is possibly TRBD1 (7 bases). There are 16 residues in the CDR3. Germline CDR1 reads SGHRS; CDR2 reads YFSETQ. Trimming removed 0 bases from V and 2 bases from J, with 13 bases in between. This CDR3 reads CASSLGQGLNTDTQYF. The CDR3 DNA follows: TGCGCCAGCAGCTTGGGACAGGGACTTAACACAGATACGCAGTATTTT.

CDR3 sequence reads: CASSQDTTGLYEQYF. The DNA of the CDR3 is TGTGCCAGCAGCCAAGATACGACAGGGCTATACGAGCAGTACTTC. J is TRBJ2-7 and V is TRBV4-2; TRBD1 aligns across 7 bases. CDR1 is LGHNA and CDR2 is YNFKEQ in the germline V gene. With 0 bases clipped from V and 4 bases from J, the junction kept 6 bases outside the gene matches. The CDR3 length is 15 residues.

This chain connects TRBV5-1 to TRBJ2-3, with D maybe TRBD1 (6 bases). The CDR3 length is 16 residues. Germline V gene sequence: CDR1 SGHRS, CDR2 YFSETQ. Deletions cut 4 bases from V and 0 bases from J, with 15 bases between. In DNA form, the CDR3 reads TGCGCCAGCAGCGTGGGGGACATACCTAGCACAGATACGCAGTATTTT. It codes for CASSVGDIPSTDTQYF. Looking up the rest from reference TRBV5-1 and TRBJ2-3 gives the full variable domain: KAGVTQTPRYLIKTRGQQVTLSCSPISGHRSVSWYQQTPGQGLQFLFEYFSETQRNKGNFPGRFSGRQFSNSRSEMNVSTLELGDSALYLCASSVGDIPSTDTQYFGPGTRLTVL.